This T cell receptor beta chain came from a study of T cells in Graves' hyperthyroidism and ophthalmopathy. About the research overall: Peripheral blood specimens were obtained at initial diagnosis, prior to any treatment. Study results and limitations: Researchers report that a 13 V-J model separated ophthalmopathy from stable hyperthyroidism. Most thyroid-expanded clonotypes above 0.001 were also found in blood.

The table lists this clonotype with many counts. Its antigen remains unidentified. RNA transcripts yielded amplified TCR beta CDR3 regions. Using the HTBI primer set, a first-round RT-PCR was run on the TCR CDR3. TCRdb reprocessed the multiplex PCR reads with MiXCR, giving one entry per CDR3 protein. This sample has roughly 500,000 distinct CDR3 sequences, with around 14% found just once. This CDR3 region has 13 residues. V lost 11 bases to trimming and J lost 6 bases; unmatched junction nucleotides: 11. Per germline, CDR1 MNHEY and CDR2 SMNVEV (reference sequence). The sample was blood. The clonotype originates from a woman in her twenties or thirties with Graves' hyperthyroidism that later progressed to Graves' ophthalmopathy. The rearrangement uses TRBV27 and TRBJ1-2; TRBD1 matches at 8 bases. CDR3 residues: CAVSMGTGDGYTF. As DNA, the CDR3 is TGTGCCGTCTCCATGGGGACAGGAGATGGCTACACCTTC.